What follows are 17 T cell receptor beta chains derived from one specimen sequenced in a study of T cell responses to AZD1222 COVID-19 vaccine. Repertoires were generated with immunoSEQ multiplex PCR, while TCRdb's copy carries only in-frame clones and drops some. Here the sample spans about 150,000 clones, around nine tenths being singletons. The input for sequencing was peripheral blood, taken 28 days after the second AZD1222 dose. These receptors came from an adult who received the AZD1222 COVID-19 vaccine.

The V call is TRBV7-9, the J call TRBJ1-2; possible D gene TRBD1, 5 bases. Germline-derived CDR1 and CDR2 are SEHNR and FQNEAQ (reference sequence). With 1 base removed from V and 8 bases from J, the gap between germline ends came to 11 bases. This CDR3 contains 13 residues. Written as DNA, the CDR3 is TGTGCCAGCAGCTTAGAAGTGGGACGGGGCTACACCTTC. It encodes CASSLEVGRGYTF.

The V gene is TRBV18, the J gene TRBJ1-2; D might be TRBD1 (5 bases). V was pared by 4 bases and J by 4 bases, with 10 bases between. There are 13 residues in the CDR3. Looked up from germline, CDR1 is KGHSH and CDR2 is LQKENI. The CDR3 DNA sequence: TGTGCCAGCTCACAGGGGAACGGCTATGGCTACACCTTC. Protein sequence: CASSQGNGYGYTF. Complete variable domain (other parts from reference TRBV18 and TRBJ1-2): NAGVMQNPRHLVRRRGQEARLRCSPMKGHSHVYWYRQLPEEGLKFMVYLQKENIIDESGMPKERFSAEFPKEGPSILRIQQVVRGDSAAYFCASSQGNGYGYTFGSGTRLTVV.

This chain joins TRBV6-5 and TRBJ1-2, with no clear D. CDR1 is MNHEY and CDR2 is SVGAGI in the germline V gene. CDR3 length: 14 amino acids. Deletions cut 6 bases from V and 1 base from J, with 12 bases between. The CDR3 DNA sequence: TGTGCCAGCAGCAGGAACTCTCATAACTATGGCTACACCTTC. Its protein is CASSRNSHNYGYTF.

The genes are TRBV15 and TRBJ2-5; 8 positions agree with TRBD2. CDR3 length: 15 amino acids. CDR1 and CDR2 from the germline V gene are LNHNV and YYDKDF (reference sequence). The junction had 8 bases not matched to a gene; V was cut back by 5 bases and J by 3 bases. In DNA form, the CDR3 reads TGTGCCACCAGCTCCCGAAGACTAGCGAAAGAGACCCAGTACTTC. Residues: CATSSRRLAKETQYF. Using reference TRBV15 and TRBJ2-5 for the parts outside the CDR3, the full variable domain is DAMVIQNPRYQVTQFGKPVTLSCSQTLNHNVMYWYQQKSSQAPKLLFHYYDKDFNNEADTPDNFQSRRPNTSFCFLDIRSPGLGDTAMYLCATSSRRLAKETQYFGPGTRLLVL.

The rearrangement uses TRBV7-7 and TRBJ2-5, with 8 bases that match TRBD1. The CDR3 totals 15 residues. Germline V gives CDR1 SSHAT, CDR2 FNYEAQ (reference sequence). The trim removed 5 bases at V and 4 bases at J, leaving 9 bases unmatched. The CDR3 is CASSAGQGVSETQYF. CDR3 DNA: TGTGCCAGCAGCGCAGGACAGGGAGTTTCAGAGACCCAGTACTTC.

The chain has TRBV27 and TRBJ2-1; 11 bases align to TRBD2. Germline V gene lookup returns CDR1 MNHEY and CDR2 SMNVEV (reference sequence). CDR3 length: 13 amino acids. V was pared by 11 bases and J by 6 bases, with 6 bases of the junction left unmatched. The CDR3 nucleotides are TGTGCCGGTAGCGGGAGGGAAGTCAATGAGCAGTTCTTC. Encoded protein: CAGSGREVNEQFF.

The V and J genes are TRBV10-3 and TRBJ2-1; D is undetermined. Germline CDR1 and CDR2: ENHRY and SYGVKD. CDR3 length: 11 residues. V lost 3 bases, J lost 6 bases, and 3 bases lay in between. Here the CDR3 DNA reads TGTGCCATCAGTGAAACCAATGAGCAGTTCTTC. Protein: CAISETNEQFF.

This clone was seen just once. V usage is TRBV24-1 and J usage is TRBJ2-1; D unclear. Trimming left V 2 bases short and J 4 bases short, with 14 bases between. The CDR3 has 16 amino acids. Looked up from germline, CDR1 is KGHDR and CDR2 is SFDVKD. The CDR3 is CATSDSTPESYNEQFF. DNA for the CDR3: TGTGCCACCAGTGATTCAACCCCAGAGTCGTACAATGAGCAGTTCTTC.

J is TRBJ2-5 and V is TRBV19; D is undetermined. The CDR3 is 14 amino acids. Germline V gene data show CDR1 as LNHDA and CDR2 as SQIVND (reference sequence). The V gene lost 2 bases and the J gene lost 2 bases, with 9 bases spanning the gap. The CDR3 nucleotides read TGTGCCAGTAGTATATCCAGGAAACAAGAGACCCAGTACTTC. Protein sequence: CASSISRKQETQYF.

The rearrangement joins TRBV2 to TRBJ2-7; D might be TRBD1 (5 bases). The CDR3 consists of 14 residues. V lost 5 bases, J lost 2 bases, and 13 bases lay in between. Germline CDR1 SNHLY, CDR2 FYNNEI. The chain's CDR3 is CASSLDSLTYEQYF. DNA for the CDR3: TGTGCCAGCAGTCTCGACAGTTTAACCTACGAGCAGTACTTC.

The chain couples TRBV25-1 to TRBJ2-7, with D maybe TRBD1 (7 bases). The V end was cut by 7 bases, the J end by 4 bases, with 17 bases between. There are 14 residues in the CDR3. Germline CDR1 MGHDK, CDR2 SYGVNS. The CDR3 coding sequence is TGTGCCAGCACCCAGGGGGGAGTACGGTACGAGCAGTACTTC. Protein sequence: CASTQGGVRYEQYF.

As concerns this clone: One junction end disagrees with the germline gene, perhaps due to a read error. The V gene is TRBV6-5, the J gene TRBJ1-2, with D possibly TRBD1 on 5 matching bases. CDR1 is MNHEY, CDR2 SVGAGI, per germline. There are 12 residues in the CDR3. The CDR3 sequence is CASRLWDDRIPF. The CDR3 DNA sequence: TGTGCCAGCAGGCTATGGGACGACCGAATCCCCTTC.

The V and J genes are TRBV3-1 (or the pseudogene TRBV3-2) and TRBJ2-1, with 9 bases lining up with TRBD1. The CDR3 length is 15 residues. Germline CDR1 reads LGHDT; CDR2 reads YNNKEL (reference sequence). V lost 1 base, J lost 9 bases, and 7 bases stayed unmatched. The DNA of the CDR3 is TGTGCCAGCAGCCAAGCGGACAGGGGTGTAACTGAGCAGTTCTTC. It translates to CASSQADRGVTEQFF.

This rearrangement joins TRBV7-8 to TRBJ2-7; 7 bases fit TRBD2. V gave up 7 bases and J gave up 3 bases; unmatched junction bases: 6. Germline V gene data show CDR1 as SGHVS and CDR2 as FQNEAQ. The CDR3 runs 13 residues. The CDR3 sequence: CASNYPGGYEQYF. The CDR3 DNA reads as TGTGCCAGCAATTACCCGGGGGGCTACGAGCAGTACTTC. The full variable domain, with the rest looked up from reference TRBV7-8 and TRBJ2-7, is GAGVSQSPRYKVAKRGQDVALRCDPISGHVSLFWYQQALGQGPEFLTYFQNEAQLDKSGLPSDRFFAERPEGSVSTLKIQRTQQEDSAVYLCASNYPGGYEQYFGPGTRLTVT.

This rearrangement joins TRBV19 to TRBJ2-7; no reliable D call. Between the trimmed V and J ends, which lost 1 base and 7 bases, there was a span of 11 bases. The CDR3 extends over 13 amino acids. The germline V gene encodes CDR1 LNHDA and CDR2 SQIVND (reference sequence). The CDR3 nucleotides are TGTGCCAGTAGTATAGTCCGACCTGGAGAGCAGTACTTC. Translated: CASSIVRPGEQYF. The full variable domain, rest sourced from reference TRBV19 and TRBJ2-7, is DGGITQSPKYLFRKEGQNVTLSCEQNLNHDAMYWYRQDPGQGLRLIYYSQIVNDFQKGDIAEGYSVSREKKESFPLTVTSAQKNPTAFYLCASSIVRPGEQYFGPGTRLTVT.

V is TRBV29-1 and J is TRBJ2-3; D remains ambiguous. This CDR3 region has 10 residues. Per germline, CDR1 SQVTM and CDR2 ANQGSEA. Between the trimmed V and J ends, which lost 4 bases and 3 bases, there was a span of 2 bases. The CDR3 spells CSVGTDTQYF. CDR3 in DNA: TGCAGCGTTGGGACAGATACGCAGTATTTT.

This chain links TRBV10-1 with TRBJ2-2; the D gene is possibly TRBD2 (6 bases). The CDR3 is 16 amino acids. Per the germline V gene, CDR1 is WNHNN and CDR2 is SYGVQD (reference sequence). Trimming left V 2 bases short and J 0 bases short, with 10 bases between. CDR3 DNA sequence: TGCGCCAGCAGTGAGGGGACTGCCTCGAACACCGGGGAGCTGTTTTTT. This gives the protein CASSEGTASNTGELFF.